These T cell receptor beta chains were read from a single sample in a study of human CD8 memory T cell subsets. TCRdb reanalyzed the 5' RACE reads, giving one entry per CDR3 protein sequence and no DNA. The sample holds about 7,900 distinct CDR3 sequences. The source material was CD8+ T cells from PBMCs. Receptors originate from a human donor in good health. Each CDR3 is given with its conserved first and last residue. Where a row states a size, it is once, few, many or the class of an expanded clone; other rows omit it.

J gene | V gene | clone size | CDR3 protein
TRBJ2-5 | TRBV28 | . | CASSSTLPGQGSEWETQYF
TRBJ2-1 | TRBV14 | . | CASSREADRGQGEQFF
TRBJ2-3 | TRBV12-3/TRBV12-4 | . | CASSLERGGGTDTQYF
TRBJ1-4 | TRBV7-9 | . | CASSLFRIQRDRDEKLFF
TRBJ2-3 | TRBV15 | . | CATSHYGTSEDTQYF
TRBJ2-7 | TRBV18 | . | CASSPPQGSSYEQYF
TRBJ1-1 | TRBV20-1 | . | CSAQGGGAEAFF
TRBJ1-1 | TRBV18 | . | CASSPAGGLMNTEAFF
TRBJ1-5 | TRBV20-1 | . | CSAGVGGTNQPQHF
TRBJ2-7 | TRBV20-1 | . | CSARSPLTRVGYEQYF
TRBJ2-3 | TRBV29-1 | . | CSVGLFQGWADTQYF
TRBJ2-2 | TRBV7-6 | . | CASSFSYTGELFF
TRBJ2-7 | TRBV7-8 | . | CASSLARGVYEQYF
TRBJ2-7 | TRBV5-1 | . | CASSLADRVYEQYF
TRBJ2-1 | TRBV11-2 | medium-sized | CASSWGQGVDEQFF
TRBJ2-3 | TRBV4-1 | . | CASKESGSLITDTQYF
TRBJ2-7 | TRBV4-1 | . | CASSQRTDEQYF
TRBJ2-5 | TRBV14 | . | CASSQDGGTQYF
TRBJ1-5 | TRBV4-2 | . | CASSQDRGSNQPQHF
TRBJ2-3 | TRBV28 | . | CASSLPRRSSGSEDTQYF
TRBJ2-5 | TRBV28 | . | CASYRVNEETQYF
TRBJ2-3 | TRBV5-6 | . | CASSLGTYTDTQYF
TRBJ2-7 | TRBV6-2/TRBV6-3 | . | CASSLGPVQQYF
TRBJ2-7 | TRBV7-9 | . | CASGPSGLAGGYEQYF
TRBJ2-5 | TRBV19 | . | CASSMAGNQETQYF
TRBJ2-2 | TRBV28 | medium-sized | CASSPDTNTGELFF
TRBJ2-7 | TRBV6-5 | . | CASSLGQGDHEQYF
TRBJ2-5 | TRBV19 | . | CASSIFFGGAPTETQYF
TRBJ2-1 | TRBV7-9 | . | CASSSRTSGGSYNEQFF
TRBJ2-3 | TRBV11-2 | . | CASSLTSGSVSDTQYF
TRBJ1-1 | TRBV30 | . | CAWSRNTEAFF
TRBJ2-7 | TRBV7-8 | . | CASSQGQGAYEQYF
TRBJ1-2 | TRBV5-5 | . | CASSSSWPPRAWGYTF
TRBJ2-7 | TRBV28 | . | CASRVTSGRAYEQYF
TRBJ2-7 | TRBV28 | . | CASSSTSYEQYF
TRBJ2-2 | TRBV29-1 | medium-sized | CSVEAGYGELFF
TRBJ1-1 | TRBV4-2 | . | CASSLGHEAFF